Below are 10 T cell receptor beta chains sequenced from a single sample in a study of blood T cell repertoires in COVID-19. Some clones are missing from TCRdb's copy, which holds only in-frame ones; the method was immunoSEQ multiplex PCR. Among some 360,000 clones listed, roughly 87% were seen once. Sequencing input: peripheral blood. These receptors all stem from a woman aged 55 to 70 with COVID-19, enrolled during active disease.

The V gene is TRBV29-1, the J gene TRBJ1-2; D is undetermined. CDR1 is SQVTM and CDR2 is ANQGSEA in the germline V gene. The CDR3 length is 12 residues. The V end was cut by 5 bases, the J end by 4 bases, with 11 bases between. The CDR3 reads CSVYEQSYGYTF. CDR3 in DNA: TGCAGCGTTTACGAACAAAGCTATGGCTACACCTTC.

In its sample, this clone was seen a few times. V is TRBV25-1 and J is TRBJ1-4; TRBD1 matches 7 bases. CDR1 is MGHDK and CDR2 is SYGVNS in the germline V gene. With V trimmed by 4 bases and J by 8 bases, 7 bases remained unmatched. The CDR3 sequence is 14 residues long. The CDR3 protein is CASSGAGGWEKLFF. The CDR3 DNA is TGTGCCAGCAGTGGAGCAGGGGGGTGGGAAAAACTGTTTTTT.

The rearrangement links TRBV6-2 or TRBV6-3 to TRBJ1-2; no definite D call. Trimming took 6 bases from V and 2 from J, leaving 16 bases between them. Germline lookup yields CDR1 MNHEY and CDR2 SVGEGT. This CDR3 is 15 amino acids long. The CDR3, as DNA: TGTGCCAGCAGCCGTCCCGGGAATCTCAACTATGGCTACACCTTC. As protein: CASSRPGNLNYGYTF.

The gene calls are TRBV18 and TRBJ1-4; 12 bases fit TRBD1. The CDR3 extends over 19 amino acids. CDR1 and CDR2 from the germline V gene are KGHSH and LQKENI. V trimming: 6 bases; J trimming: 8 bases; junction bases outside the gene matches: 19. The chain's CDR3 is CASSCPCGTGGERREKLFF. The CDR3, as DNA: TGTGCCAGCTCCTGCCCCTGTGGGACAGGGGGCGAAAGAAGGGAAAAACTGTTTTTT.

The CDR3 region has the DNA TGTGCCAGCAGCCAAGCTGGGACAGTCGAGCAGTACTTC. This gives the protein CASSQAGTVEQYF. V usage is TRBV3-1 (or the pseudogene TRBV3-2) and J usage is TRBJ2-7; 7 bases fit TRBD1. V gave up 1 base and J gave up 6 bases; unmatched junction bases: 3. In germline, CDR1 is LGHDT, CDR2 YNNKEL (reference sequence). The CDR3 has 13 amino acids.

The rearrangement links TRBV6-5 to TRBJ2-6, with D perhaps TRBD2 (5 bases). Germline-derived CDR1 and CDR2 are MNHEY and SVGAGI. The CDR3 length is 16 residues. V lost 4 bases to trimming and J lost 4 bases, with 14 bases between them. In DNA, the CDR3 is TGTGCCAGCAGTTCCACCGGACTGCAGGGGGCCAACGTCCTGACTTTC. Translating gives CASSSTGLQGANVLTF.

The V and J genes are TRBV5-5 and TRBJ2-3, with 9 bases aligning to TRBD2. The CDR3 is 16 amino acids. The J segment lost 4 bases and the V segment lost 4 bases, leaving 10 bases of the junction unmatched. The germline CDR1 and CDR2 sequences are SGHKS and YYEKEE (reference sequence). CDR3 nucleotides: TGTGCCAGCAGCCGACTAGCGGTAGTTGGTGCAGATACGCAGTATTTT. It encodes CASSRLAVVGADTQYF.

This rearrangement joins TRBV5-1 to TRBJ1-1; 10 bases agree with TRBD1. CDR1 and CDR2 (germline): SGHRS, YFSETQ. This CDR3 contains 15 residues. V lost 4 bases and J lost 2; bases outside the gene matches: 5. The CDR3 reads CASSPGDRGNTEAFF. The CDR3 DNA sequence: TGCGCCAGCAGCCCGGGGGACAGGGGTAACACTGAAGCTTTCTTT.

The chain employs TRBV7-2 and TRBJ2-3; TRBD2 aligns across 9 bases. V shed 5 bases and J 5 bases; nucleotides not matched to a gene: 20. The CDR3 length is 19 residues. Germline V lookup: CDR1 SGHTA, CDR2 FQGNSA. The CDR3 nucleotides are TGTGCCAGCAGCACCCAAGGAGCGGGGGGACGGCTTTTGAGAGATACGCAGTATTTT. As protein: CASSTQGAGGRLLRDTQYF.

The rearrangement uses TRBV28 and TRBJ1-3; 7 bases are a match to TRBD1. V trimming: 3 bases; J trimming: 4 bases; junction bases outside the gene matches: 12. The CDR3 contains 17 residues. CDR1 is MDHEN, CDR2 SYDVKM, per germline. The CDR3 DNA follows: TGTGCCAGCAGTTTTGCCGGACAGGCCCGGGAGGGAAACACCATATATTTT. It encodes CASSFAGQAREGNTIYF.